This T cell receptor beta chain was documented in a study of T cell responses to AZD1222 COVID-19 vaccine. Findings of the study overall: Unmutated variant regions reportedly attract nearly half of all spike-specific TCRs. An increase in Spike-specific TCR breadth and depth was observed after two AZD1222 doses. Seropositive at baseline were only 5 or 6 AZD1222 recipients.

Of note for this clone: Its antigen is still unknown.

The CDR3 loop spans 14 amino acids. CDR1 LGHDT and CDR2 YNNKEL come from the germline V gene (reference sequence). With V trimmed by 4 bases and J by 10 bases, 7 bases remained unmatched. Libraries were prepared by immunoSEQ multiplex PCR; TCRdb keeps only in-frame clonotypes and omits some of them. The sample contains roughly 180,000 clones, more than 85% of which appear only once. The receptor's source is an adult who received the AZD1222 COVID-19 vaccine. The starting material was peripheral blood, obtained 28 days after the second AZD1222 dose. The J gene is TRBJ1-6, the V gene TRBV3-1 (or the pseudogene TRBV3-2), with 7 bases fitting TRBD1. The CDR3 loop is CASSPRDSNSPLHF. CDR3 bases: TGTGCCAGCAGCCCCCGGGACAGTAACTCACCCCTCCACTTT.